This T cell receptor beta chain was captured by sequencing in a study of blood T cell repertoires in COVID-19. Whole-study context: T cells, B-cell-depleted T cells, or PBMCs provided the cDNA or gDNA that served as material.

Germline V lookup: CDR1 MDHEN, CDR2 SYDVKM. This CDR3 spans 14 amino acids. Trimming took 5 bases from V and 0 from J, leaving 10 bases between them. Per the original methods: Quantification of nucleated cells was approximated via reference gene primer amplification. Libraries were prepared by immunoSEQ multiplex PCR; TCRdb keeps only in-frame clonotypes and omits some of them. The V and J calls and clone size come from that table; D and trimming were worked out from the DNA. The data contain about 100,000 clones, 65% to 90% of them singletons. This clone was found a few times. The sample taken for sequencing was PBMCs or T cells enriched from blood (not recorded which). This clonotype was sampled from a woman aged 45-60 years who had recovered from COVID-19. The rearrangement joins TRBV28 to TRBJ1-2, with a weak D call TRBD1 (6 bases). CDR3 protein: CASSPDRTNYGYTF. CDR3 nucleotides: TGTGCCAGCAGTCCTGACAGGACTAACTATGGCTACACCTTC.